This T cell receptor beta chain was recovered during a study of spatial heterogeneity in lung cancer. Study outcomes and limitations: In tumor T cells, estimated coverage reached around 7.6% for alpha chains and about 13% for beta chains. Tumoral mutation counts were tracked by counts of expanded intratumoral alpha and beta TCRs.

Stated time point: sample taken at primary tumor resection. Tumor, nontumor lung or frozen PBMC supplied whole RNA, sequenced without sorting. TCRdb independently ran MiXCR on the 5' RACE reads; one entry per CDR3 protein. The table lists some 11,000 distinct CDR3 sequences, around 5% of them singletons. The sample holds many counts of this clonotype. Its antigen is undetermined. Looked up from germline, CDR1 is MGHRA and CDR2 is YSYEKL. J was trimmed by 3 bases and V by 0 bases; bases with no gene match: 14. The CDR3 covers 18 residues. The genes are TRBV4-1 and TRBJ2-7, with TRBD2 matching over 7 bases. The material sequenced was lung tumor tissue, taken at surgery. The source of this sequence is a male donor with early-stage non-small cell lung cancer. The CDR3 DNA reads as TGCGCCAGCAGCCAAGATCCCCCGGGAGGAGCAGATTTCTACGAGCAGTACTTC. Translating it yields CASSQDPPGGADFYEQYF.